This passage covers 31 T cell receptor beta chains from one sample sequenced in a study of shared clonotypes between healthy human individuals. Produced via immunoSEQ multiplex PCR; TCRdb's table is partial and in-frame only. The table records about 2.1 million clones, roughly 91% of them present only once. Naive-designated CD8 cells lacked CD45RO, were positively enriched for CCR7, and omitted terminally differentiated effector memory CD45RA+ cells. Material: naive CD8+ T cells from PBMCs. The receptor source for this set is a man younger than 30 in good health. Some clones in this sample may be carry-over from other donors' samples.

V and J are TRBV19 and TRBJ2-5, with 10 nucleotides matching TRBD2. The CDR3 is 16 amino acids. V shed 5 bases and J 2 bases; nucleotides not matched to a gene: 8. Germline V CDR1 and CDR2: LNHDA, SQIVND (reference sequence). This chain's CDR3 is CASSLRLAGRQETQYF. The CDR3, as DNA: TGTGCCAGTAGTCTAAGACTAGCGGGCCGACAAGAGACCCAGTACTTC.

The V gene is TRBV5-6, the J gene TRBJ2-1; the D is unclear. The V gene lost 4 bases and the J gene lost 7 bases, with 12 bases spanning the gap. CDR1 is SGHDT and CDR2 is YYEEEE in the germline V gene. There are 13 residues in the CDR3. The chain's CDR3 is CASSLPYLNEQFF. The CDR3 DNA follows: TGTGCCAGCAGCCTACCCTACCTGAATGAGCAGTTCTTC.

The chain carries TRBV28 and TRBJ2-4; D is possibly TRBD1 or TRBD2 (6 bases each). The CDR3 is made up of 15 amino acids. From germline, CDR1 is MDHEN and CDR2 SYDVKM. With 5 bases removed from V and 6 bases from J, the gap between germline ends came to 17 bases. CDR3 sequence: CASSTLPGGGNIQYF. The CDR3 bases are TGTGCCAGCAGTACCCTCCCCGGGGGCGGAAACATTCAGTACTTC.

The J gene is TRBJ2-5, the V gene TRBV7-9; 14 bases agree with TRBD2. This CDR3 contains 16 residues. Germline V gene lookup returns CDR1 SEHNR and CDR2 FQNEAQ (reference sequence). The V segment lost 5 bases and the J segment 5 bases; nucleotides outside the gene matches: 7. For the CDR3, the DNA is TGTGCCAGCAGCCCAGGGACTAGCGGGAGCCTCGAGACCCAGTACTTC. Encoded protein: CASSPGTSGSLETQYF.

The chain uses TRBV29-1 and TRBJ1-2; D is perhaps TRBD1 (5 bases). V was trimmed by 2 bases and J by 5 bases, leaving 15 bases between them. The CDR3 is made up of 14 amino acids. From germline, CDR1 is SQVTM and CDR2 ANQGSEA. CDR3 in amino acids: CSVEYAGRKYGYTF. The CDR3 coding sequence is TGCAGCGTTGAATATGCAGGGAGGAAGTATGGCTACACCTTC.

The chain has TRBV27 and TRBJ2-7, with 10 bases matching TRBD1. The CDR3 has 14 amino acids. V lost 3 bases and J lost 4; bases outside the gene matches: 3. Germline loops: CDR1 MNHEY, CDR2 SMNVEV (reference sequence). CDR3 coding DNA: TGTGCCAGCAGTTTTTGGGGACAGGGGTACGAGCAGTACTTC. It translates to CASSFWGQGYEQYF.

V is TRBV28 and J is TRBJ2-6; D tentatively reads TRBD1 or TRBD2 (5 bases each). Germline CDR1 is MDHEN and CDR2 is SYDVKM. V was trimmed by 5 bases and J by 2 bases, leaving 10 bases between them. The CDR3 sequence is 15 residues long. As DNA, the CDR3 is TGTGCCAGCAGTCTGGGGGATGCTGGGGCCAACGTCCTGACTTTC. It encodes CASSLGDAGANVLTF.

The genes are TRBV6-4 and TRBJ1-5; no clear D. This CDR3 contains 17 residues. The germline V gene has CDR1 MRHNA and CDR2 SNTAGT. The V end lost 3 bases, the J end lost 0 bases, and 15 bases lay between the germline ends. The CDR3 spells CASSEEFASFSNQPQHF. The CDR3 DNA is TGTGCCAGCAGTGAAGAGTTTGCTTCCTTTAGCAATCAGCCCCAGCATTTT.

This clone appeared a single time. The rearrangement uses TRBV6-5 and TRBJ2-7, with 8 bases that match TRBD1. The CDR3 runs to 14 residues. The J segment lost 4 bases and the V segment lost 3 bases, leaving 5 bases of the junction unmatched. Germline CDR1 MNHEY, CDR2 SVGAGI. CDR3: CASSYSGGWYEQYF. CDR3 bases: TGTGCCAGCAGTTATTCAGGGGGCTGGTACGAGCAGTACTTC.

The V and J genes are TRBV10-3 and TRBJ2-3; D ambiguous. Germline V gives CDR1 ENHRY, CDR2 SYGVKD. This CDR3 is 13 amino acids long. The ends were cut back, 0 bases at V and 5 bases at J, with 6 bases in the middle. The CDR3 loop is CAISESWQDTQYF. CDR3 nucleotide sequence: TGTGCCATCAGTGAGTCCTGGCAAGATACGCAGTATTTT.

V usage is TRBV29-1 and J usage is TRBJ1-1; a weak D match, TRBD1 (6 bases). This CDR3 contains 14 residues. V dropped 7 bases and J dropped 6 bases, with 21 bases sitting between them. Germline assignment: CDR1 SQVTM and CDR2 ANQGSEA. The CDR3 nucleotides read TGCAGCGCCGCATCGACAGGCTTCGGAGCTGAAGCTTTCTTT. Its translation: CSAASTGFGAEAFF.

The genes are TRBV27 and TRBJ2-1, with 10 nucleotides matching TRBD2. The CDR3 length is 12 residues. Germline trimming cut 4 bases from V and 14 bases from J; bases unmatched to any gene: 5. Germline V gene lookup returns CDR1 MNHEY and CDR2 SMNVEV (reference sequence). CDR3 protein: CASSSGLAEEFF. The CDR3 region has the DNA TGTGCCAGCAGTTCCGGACTAGCGGAGGAGTTCTTC.

The sample holds one count of this clone. This chain joins TRBV28 and TRBJ2-7; D tentatively reads TRBD1 or TRBD2 (5 bases each). V gave up 7 bases and J gave up 3 bases, with 10 bases separating them. There are 12 residues in the CDR3. The V gene's germline CDR1 is MDHEN and CDR2 SYDVKM. CDR3 DNA sequence: TGTGCCAGCACCGTTGGGGGCTACGAGCAGTACTTC. Its translation: CASTVGGYEQYF.

This clone was detected only once. This rearrangement joins TRBV6-6 to TRBJ1-2, with 7 nucleotides matching TRBD1. The CDR3 consists of 10 residues. Trimming removed 6 bases from V and 14 bases from J; junction bases left unmatched: 6. Germline V lookup: CDR1 MNHNY, CDR2 SVGAGI (reference sequence). CDR3 sequence: CASSSTGVTF. The CDR3 DNA reads as TGTGCCAGCAGCTCTACAGGGGTAACCTTC.

Comment on this clone: This sample includes further DNA sequences coding for the same CDR3. V and J are TRBV28 and TRBJ2-5; no firm D call. V lost 1 base and J 4 bases, leaving 7 bases between the germline ends. The germline V gene encodes CDR1 MDHEN and CDR2 SYDVKM. The CDR3 totals 13 residues. The DNA for the CDR3 is TGTGCCAGCAGTTTATATCTGGGAGAGACCCAGTACTTC. It is translated as CASSLYLGETQYF.

The CDR3, as DNA: TGTGCCGGGACCACTGAGGGGGGTGGCAATCAGCCCCAGCATTTT. It codes for CAGTTEGGGNQPQHF. The chain joins TRBV30 to TRBJ1-5; D might be TRBD1 (6 bases). Germline lookup yields CDR1 GTSNPN and CDR2 SVGIG (reference sequence). This CDR3 comprises 15 residues. The ends were cut back, 8 bases at V and 2 bases at J, with 19 bases in the middle.

This chain uses TRBV2 with TRBJ1-5; 7 bases map to TRBD1. The CDR3 has 15 amino acids. Germline V CDR1 and CDR2: SNHLY, FYNNEI. Trimming at V came to 8 bases and at J to 3 bases, leaving 10 bases not matched to a gene. The CDR3 protein is CASLGAGGFNQPQHF. CDR3 nucleotides: TGTGCCAGCCTCGGGGCAGGGGGATTCAATCAGCCCCAGCATTTT.

The chain couples TRBV6-1 to TRBJ2-6, with 8 bases fitting TRBD2. The germline CDR1 and CDR2 sequences are MNHNS and SASEGT. Losses at the gene ends were 4 bases for V and 2 bases for J; bases not matched to a gene: 4. There are 16 residues in the CDR3. The CDR3 reads CASSGPGRAGANVLTF. CDR3 DNA sequence: TGTGCCAGCAGTGGCCCCGGGAGGGCTGGGGCCAACGTCCTGACTTTC.

The chain combines TRBV4-1 with TRBJ2-1; D possibly corresponds to TRBD1 (8 bases). V was shortened by 3 bases and J by 8 bases, with 14 bases between the two germline ends. This CDR3 region has 14 residues. Per germline, CDR1 MGHRA and CDR2 YSYEKL. CDR3 sequence reads: CASSHRTGRDEQFF. The CDR3 DNA follows: TGCGCCAGCAGCCACCGGACAGGGAGGGATGAGCAGTTCTTC.

The chain's CDR3 is CTSSQKGLAGESPLRGTGELFF. The CDR3 DNA reads as TGCACCAGCAGCCAAAAGGGACTAGCGGGAGAATCCCCCCTTCGCGGCACCGGGGAGCTGTTTTTT. The V and J genes are TRBV1 and TRBJ2-2; TRBD2, the table's D call, was not compared with the DNA. TRBV1 is listed as a pseudogene. This CDR3 comprises 22 residues.

The rearrangement joins TRBV10-2 to TRBJ2-1, with 12 bases identical to TRBD2. Trimming at V came to 4 bases and at J to 7 bases, leaving 8 bases not matched to a gene. Germline-derived CDR1 and CDR2 are WSHSY and SAAADI. The CDR3 consists of 16 residues. In nucleotides, the CDR3 is TGCGCCAGCAGTGGACTAGCGGGAGTTCTGATGAATGAGCAGTTCTTC. Translated: CASSGLAGVLMNEQFF.

This chain uses TRBV27 with TRBJ2-2; no reliable D call. The V and J ends lost 8 bases and 0 bases respectively, with 13 bases between them. This CDR3 region has 15 residues. Looked up from germline, CDR1 is MNHEY and CDR2 is SMNVEV (reference sequence). CDR3 loop: CASAPLGTNTGELFF. CDR3 coding DNA: TGTGCCAGCGCCCCCTTGGGGACGAACACCGGGGAGCTGTTTTTT.

V gene TRBV5-1 combines with J gene TRBJ2-7; 10 bases fit TRBD1. Per germline, CDR1 SGHRS and CDR2 YFSETQ. V lost 4 bases and J lost 5; bases outside the gene matches: 3. CDR3 length: 13 residues. The CDR3 bases are TGCGCCAGCAGCGAGGACAGGGGGGACGAGCAGTACTTC. It specifies CASSEDRGDEQYF.

The chain recombines TRBV5-1 with TRBJ2-5, with a tentative D call TRBD2 (6 bases). This CDR3 contains 15 residues. V dropped 6 bases and J dropped 1 base, with 16 bases sitting between them. Germline CDR1 SGHRS, CDR2 YFSETQ. CDR3 nucleotide sequence: TGCGCCAGCAAACAATCCCTAGCGCCCCAAGAGACCCAGTACTTC. Translating gives CASKQSLAPQETQYF.

This clone came up once. This chain links TRBV5-5 with TRBJ2-6, with 11 nucleotides matching TRBD2. Germline values: CDR1 SGHKS, CDR2 YYEKEE (reference sequence). The ends lost 6 bases at V and 4 bases at J; junction bases unmatched: 9. This CDR3 comprises 17 residues. The CDR3 DNA reads as TGTGCCAGCAACATACTAGCGGGAGCATCCGGGGCCAACGTCCTGACTTTC. Its protein product is CASNILAGASGANVLTF.

This rearrangement joins TRBV29-1 to TRBJ2-7; 10 bases match TRBD1. V lost 5 bases, J lost 4 bases, and 11 bases stayed unmatched. CDR3 length equals 15 residues. Germline assignment: CDR1 SQVTM and CDR2 ANQGSEA. CDR3 in DNA: TGCAGCGTTCAAGGGTCCCGGGACAGGGGTTACGAGCAGTACTTC. Its protein is CSVQGSRDRGYEQYF.

The chain employs TRBV7-2 and TRBJ2-2; no definite D call. Germline-derived CDR1 and CDR2 are SGHTA and FQGNSA. The CDR3 consists of 12 residues. Trimming stripped 1 base from V and 5 bases from J, with 2 bases between. The CDR3 DNA follows: TGTGCCAGCAGCTTAGTGACCGGGGAGCTGTTTTTT. Translating it yields CASSLVTGELFF.

CDR3 sequence reads: CASSFTIGAEQYF. DNA for the CDR3: TGTGCCAGCAGTTTTACGATAGGGGCCGAGCAGTACTTC. The chain has TRBV28 and TRBJ2-7; tentatively, D is TRBD1 (5 bases). Germline V gives CDR1 MDHEN, CDR2 SYDVKM. There are 13 residues in the CDR3. Trimming pared 3 bases from V and 6 bases from J, leaving 12 bases between.

CDR3 protein: CASSRVPGELFF. The CDR3 DNA follows: TGTGCCAGCAGTAGAGTACCCGGGGAGCTGTTTTTT. The J gene is TRBJ2-2, the V gene TRBV27; D unresolved. The germline V and J ends were trimmed by 5 bases and 6 bases, with 7 bases remaining between them. Germline V gene lookup returns CDR1 MNHEY and CDR2 SMNVEV (reference sequence). The CDR3 has 12 amino acids.

CDR3 in amino acids: CASSLEPGGGQETQYF. The CDR3 DNA follows: TGTGCCAGCAGCTTAGAGCCAGGGGGAGGGCAAGAGACCCAGTACTTC. V gene TRBV11-2 combines with J gene TRBJ2-5; D assignment may be TRBD1 or TRBD2 (7 bases each). Germline V gene sequence: CDR1 SGHAT, CDR2 FQNNGV. V lost 0 bases, J lost 2 bases, and 13 bases lay in between. The CDR3 length is 16 residues.

The rearrangement links TRBV27 to TRBJ2-7, with TRBD1 matching 12 bases. The CDR3 is made up of 17 amino acids. Germline assignment: CDR1 MNHEY and CDR2 SMNVEV (reference sequence). The ends lost 5 bases at V and 2 bases at J; junction bases unmatched: 10. CDR3 loop: CASSPTSGTGGPYEQYF. The DNA for the CDR3 is TGTGCCAGCAGTCCCACTTCCGGGACAGGGGGCCCCTACGAGCAGTACTTC.